These 25 T cell receptor beta chains were all obtained from the same sample, sequenced in a study of neurological immune-mediated disorders. TCRdb redid the calling of the 5' RACE reads with MiXCR, one entry per CDR3 protein. The data contain 80,000 or so distinct CDR3 sequences, about 9.7% of them singletons. Material for sequencing was PBMCs. All receptors come from a man between 50 and 59 years old in good health.

This clonotype was recorded at least ten times. This chain joins TRBV12-5 and TRBJ2-1, with D tentatively TRBD2 (5 bases). Germline V gene sequence: CDR1 LGHNT, CDR2 FRNRAP. There are 15 residues in the CDR3. Trimming shortened V by 0 bases and J by 8 bases, and 14 bases separated the two germline ends. The CDR3 here is CASGLVPDLEDEQFF. The CDR3 bases are TGTGCTAGTGGTTTGGTCCCGGACTTAGAGGATGAGCAGTTCTTC. Together with reference TRBV12-5 and TRBJ2-1, the CDR3 gives the full variable domain: DARVTQTPRHKVTEMGQEVTMRCQPILGHNTVFWYRQTMMQGLELLAYFRNRAPLDDSGMPKDRFSAEMPDATLATLKIQPSEPRDSAVYFCASGLVPDLEDEQFFGPGTRLTVL.

This clonotype was observed many times. This sequence joins TRBV27 and TRBJ1-2; tentative D call: TRBD1 (5 bases). With 4 bases removed from V and 7 bases from J, the gap between germline ends came to 13 bases. CDR3 size: 13 residues. The germline CDR1 and CDR2 sequences are MNHEY and SMNVEV (reference sequence). The CDR3 sequence: CASSSSGIFGYTF. DNA for the CDR3: TGTGCCAGCAGTTCCTCAGGGATTTTTGGCTACACCTTC.

This clonotype was seen ten or more times. The V call is TRBV29-1, the J call TRBJ1-1; possibly TRBD1 for D (5 bases). CDR1 and CDR2 from the germline V gene are SQVTM and ANQGSEA. V was cut by 6 bases and J by 0 bases, with 17 bases left in between. This CDR3 is built from 15 residues. CDR3 bases: TGCAGCGTCCCCCGGGGGGGAACGATGAACACTGAAGCTTTCTTT. Translating gives CSVPRGGTMNTEAFF.

This clonotype was seen many times. V usage is TRBV12-3 or TRBV12-4 and J usage is TRBJ2-2; 7 bases match TRBD1. The CDR3 length is 14 residues. Trimming cost V 6 bases and J 5 bases; bases outside gene matches: 6. The CDR3 loop reads CASRPTGETGELFF. The DNA for the CDR3 is TGTGCCAGCAGACCCACAGGGGAAACCGGGGAGCTGTTTTTT.

This clonotype was observed many times. This rearrangement joins TRBV29-1 to TRBJ2-3; no definite D call. V was pared by 3 bases and J by 2 bases, with 9 bases between. CDR1 and CDR2 from the germline V gene are SQVTM and ANQGSEA. The CDR3 runs to 13 residues. The DNA for the CDR3 is TGCAGCGTTGACCAGGCCTACACAGATACGCAGTATTTT. Its translation is CSVDQAYTDTQYF.

This clonotype was detected ten times or more. V is TRBV7-2 and J is TRBJ1-1; TRBD1 might be the D (5 bases). Deletions cut 5 bases from V and 1 base from J, with 11 bases between. CDR1 is SGHTA, CDR2 FQGNSA, per germline. The CDR3 has 14 amino acids. The CDR3 spells CASSPPGPNTEAFF. The CDR3 nucleotides read TGTGCCAGCAGCCCCCCGGGGCCGAACACTGAAGCTTTCTTT.

This clonotype was observed many times. V and J are TRBV20-1 and TRBJ1-1, with 7 bases aligning to TRBD1. The germline V gene encodes CDR1 DFQATT and CDR2 SNEGSKA (reference sequence). V gave up 2 bases and J gave up 1 base; unmatched junction bases: 4. The CDR3 consists of 14 residues. This CDR3 reads CSARRDRSNTEAFF. Written as DNA, the CDR3 is TGCAGTGCTAGAAGGGACAGATCGAACACTGAAGCTTTCTTT.

This clonotype was seen ten or more times. V and J are TRBV20-1 and TRBJ2-7, with TRBD1 matching over 7 bases. The ends lost 3 bases at V and 0 bases at J; junction bases unmatched: 11. The CDR3 has 16 residues. Per germline, CDR1 DFQATT and CDR2 SNEGSKA (reference sequence). CDR3 residues: CSASGGQRESSYEQYF. Here the CDR3 DNA reads TGCAGTGCTAGTGGGGGACAGAGGGAGAGCTCCTACGAGCAGTACTTC.

This clonotype was counted at least ten times. V gene TRBV5-1 combines with J gene TRBJ2-7; TRBD2 aligns across 7 bases. This CDR3 comprises 14 residues. Germline V CDR1 and CDR2: SGHRS, YFSETQ. Trimming removed 4 bases from V and 6 bases from J; junction bases left unmatched: 10. The CDR3 nucleotides are TGCGCCAGCAGCCCCGGACTAGAGCCTAGCGAGCAGTACTTC. This translates into CASSPGLEPSEQYF.

This clonotype was recorded at least ten times. V gene TRBV7-3 combines with J gene TRBJ1-1, with TRBD1 matching over 7 bases. V gave up 5 bases and J gave up 6 bases; unmatched junction bases: 9. This CDR3 contains 14 residues. CDR1 and CDR2 (germline): SGHTA, FQGTGA. The chain's CDR3 is CASSEQGNVAEAFF. CDR3 bases: TGTGCCAGCAGCGAACAGGGGAATGTTGCTGAAGCTTTCTTT.

This clonotype has ten or more counts. The rearrangement links TRBV5-1 to TRBJ1-5; weak D call: TRBD1 (5 bases). Trimming removed 4 bases at V and 0 bases at J, with 11 bases between. Germline-derived CDR1 and CDR2 are SGHRS and YFSETQ. The length of the CDR3 is 15 residues. This chain's CDR3 is CASSRDGNSNQPQHF. The CDR3 bases are TGCGCCAGCAGCCGGGACGGAAATAGCAATCAGCCCCAGCATTTT.

This clonotype was detected many times. The V gene is TRBV5-1, the J gene TRBJ2-1; the match to TRBD1 covers 7 bases. The CDR3 is 15 amino acids. Trimming removed 0 bases from V and 6 bases from J; junction bases left unmatched: 6. Germline CDR1 SGHRS, CDR2 YFSETQ. CDR3 loop: CASSLADRSGNEQFF. The CDR3 DNA follows: TGCGCCAGCAGCTTGGCGGACAGGTCTGGCAATGAGCAGTTCTTC.

Ten or more counts support this clonotype. The chain carries TRBV5-1 and TRBJ1-4; 7 bases are shared with TRBD1. The CDR3 length is 13 residues. Losses at the gene ends were 2 bases for V and 8 bases for J; bases not matched to a gene: 3. Per the germline V gene, CDR1 is SGHRS and CDR2 is YFSETQ. DNA of the CDR3: TGCGCCAGCAGCTTCGGGACAGAGGAAAAACTGTTTTTT. Translation: CASSFGTEEKLFF.

This clonotype appeared many times. The V and J genes are TRBV7-2 and TRBJ2-7; 8 positions match TRBD2. From germline, CDR1 is SGHTA and CDR2 FQGNSA. This CDR3 region has 16 residues. V shed 0 bases, J shed 3 bases, and the junction held 7 bases outside the gene matches. The CDR3 sequence: CASSLAGRASHYEQYF. The CDR3 nucleotides are TGTGCCAGCAGCTTAGCCGGGAGGGCCTCCCACTACGAGCAGTACTTC.

This clonotype came up many times. The chain has TRBV7-2 and TRBJ1-6, with 8 bases fitting TRBD1. This CDR3 is built from 15 residues. Germline V lookup: CDR1 SGHTA, CDR2 FQGNSA. V shed 1 base, J shed 10 bases, and the junction held 6 bases outside the gene matches. CDR3: CASSLDRGVNSPLHF. CDR3 sequence (DNA): TGTGCCAGCAGCTTAGACAGGGGGGTGAACTCACCCCTCCACTTT.

This clonotype showed up many times. J is TRBJ1-2 and V is TRBV5-1, with 8 bases fitting TRBD1. After removal of 4 bases from V and 8 bases from J, the junction contained 22 bases not matched to a gene. The germline V gene has CDR1 SGHRS and CDR2 YFSETQ. The length of the CDR3 is 18 residues. CDR3 amino acids: CASSTNPYVIRGQRGYTF. CDR3 nucleotides: TGCGCCAGCAGCACCAATCCATACGTTATCAGGGGGCAGAGAGGCTACACCTTC.

This clonotype has at least ten counts. The chain recombines TRBV5-1 with TRBJ1-1, with 9 bases identical to TRBD1. Germline values: CDR1 SGHRS, CDR2 YFSETQ. The CDR3 extends over 12 amino acids. The V segment lost 5 bases and the J segment 4 bases; nucleotides outside the gene matches: 0. In nucleotides, the CDR3 is TGCGCCAGCAGACAGGGGGCCACTGAAGCTTTCTTT. Encoded protein: CASRQGATEAFF. Using reference TRBV5-1 and TRBJ1-1 for the parts outside the CDR3, the full variable domain is KAGVTQTPRYLIKTRGQQVTLSCSPISGHRSVSWYQQTPGQGLQFLFEYFSETQRNKGNFPGRFSGRQFSNSRSEMNVSTLELGDSALYLCASRQGATEAFFGQGTRLTVV.

This chain connects TRBV15 to TRBJ2-2; no reliable D call. Trimming shortened V by 0 bases and J by 0 bases, and 8 bases separated the two germline ends. The CDR3 is made up of 16 amino acids. Germline-derived CDR1 and CDR2 are LNHNV and YYDKDF (reference sequence). CDR3 sequence (DNA): TGTGCCACCAGCAGAGATTTTGGCCCGAACACCGGGGAGCTGTTTTTT. Protein product: CATSRDFGPNTGELFF.

This clonotype was recorded many times. V gene TRBV18 combines with J gene TRBJ2-1, with 7 nucleotides matching TRBD1. CDR1 is KGHSH and CDR2 is LQKENI in the germline V gene. The CDR3 runs to 15 residues. Germline trimming cut 2 bases from V and 4 bases from J; bases unmatched to any gene: 5. The CDR3 protein is CASSPGKDRYNEQFF. CDR3 sequence (DNA): TGTGCCAGCTCACCAGGAAAGGACAGGTACAATGAGCAGTTCTTC. Drawing the rest from reference TRBV18 and TRBJ2-1, the complete variable domain is NAGVMQNPRHLVRRRGQEARLRCSPMKGHSHVYWYRQLPEEGLKFMVYLQKENIIDESGMPKERFSAEFPKEGPSILRIQQVVRGDSAAYFCASSPGKDRYNEQFFGPGTRLTVL.

This clonotype appeared many times. The chain recombines TRBV20-1 with TRBJ1-3; no definite D call. Germline CDR1 reads DFQATT; CDR2 reads SNEGSKA (reference sequence). V was cut by 3 bases and J by 4 bases, with 4 bases left in between. The CDR3 runs 11 residues. CDR3 protein: CSARTGNTIYF. The CDR3 DNA reads as TGCAGTGCTAGGACAGGAAACACCATATATTTT.

Ten or more counts support this clonotype. The chain uses TRBV9 and TRBJ1-1; no definite D call. The CDR3 runs to 14 residues. CDR1 is SGDLS, CDR2 YYNGEE, per germline. Trimming cost V 0 bases and J 0 bases, with 6 bases left between them. CDR3 amino acids: CASSVDLMNTEAFF. CDR3 DNA sequence: TGTGCCAGCAGCGTAGACCTGATGAACACTGAAGCTTTCTTT.

This clonotype was observed a single time. The V and J genes are TRBV2 and TRBJ1-2, with a possible D match to TRBD1 (5 bases). The CDR3 consists of 19 residues. CDR1 and CDR2 (germline): SNHLY, FYNNEI. Trimming removed 9 bases from V and 1 base from J, with 30 bases in between. The CDR3: CASTSEGLGLGGFNYGYTF. CDR3 DNA sequence: TGTGCCAGTACCTCCGAGGGACTCGGATTAGGAGGGTTTAACTATGGCTACACCTTC.

This clonotype appeared many times. This chain joins TRBV12-3 or TRBV12-4 and TRBJ2-4, with 8 bases aligning to TRBD1. The length of the CDR3 is 15 residues. Unmatched junction bases numbered 7, after V lost 5 bases and J lost 4 bases. The DNA for the CDR3 is TGTGCCAGCAGTCCCCGGACAGGGACAAAAAACATTCAGTACTTC. Translating gives CASSPRTGTKNIQYF.

This clonotype was seen ten or more times. The chain has TRBV27 and TRBJ2-7; tentatively, D is TRBD1 or TRBD2 (5 bases each). Germline V gives CDR1 MNHEY, CDR2 SMNVEV (reference sequence). This CDR3 spans 13 amino acids. The germline V and J ends were trimmed by 6 bases and 1 base, with 10 bases remaining between them. The CDR3 region is CASRRGESYEQYF. CDR3 in DNA: TGTGCCAGCAGGAGAGGGGAGTCCTACGAGCAGTACTTC.

This clonotype was recorded a few times. The V and J genes are TRBV7-2 and TRBJ2-5; D gene uncertain. CDR3 length: 15 amino acids. In germline, CDR1 is SGHTA, CDR2 FQGNSA. V lost 5 bases and J lost 0, with 13 bases in between. The CDR3 DNA is TGTGCCAGCAGCGCCGACCTTTTGTACCAAGAGACCCAGTACTTC. Encoded protein: CASSADLLYQETQYF.